This T cell receptor beta chain was sequenced during a study of blood T cell repertoires in COVID-19. Source study methods: Counts of nucleated cells, estimated from reference gene primer amplification, were obtained. Assay: immunoSEQ multiplex PCR; the TCRdb copy retains only in-frame clones and omits some. That table gives V, J and clone size, and the DNA gave D and trimming. The sample has 200,000 to 250,000 clones; about 80% are singletons. The CDR3 totals 14 residues. The germline gives CDR1 LGHDT, CDR2 YNNKEL (reference sequence). V lost 2 bases and J lost 7; bases outside the gene matches: 3. The sequencing input was peripheral blood. The sequence was collected from a man aged 25-40 years who had recovered from COVID-19. The chain joins TRBV3-1 (or the pseudogene TRBV3-2) to TRBJ2-2; 8 bases match TRBD2. The CDR3 DNA sequence: TGTGCCAGCAGCCAACAAGGGACTAGCGGGGAGCTGTTTTTT. Amino acids: CASSQQGTSGELFF.